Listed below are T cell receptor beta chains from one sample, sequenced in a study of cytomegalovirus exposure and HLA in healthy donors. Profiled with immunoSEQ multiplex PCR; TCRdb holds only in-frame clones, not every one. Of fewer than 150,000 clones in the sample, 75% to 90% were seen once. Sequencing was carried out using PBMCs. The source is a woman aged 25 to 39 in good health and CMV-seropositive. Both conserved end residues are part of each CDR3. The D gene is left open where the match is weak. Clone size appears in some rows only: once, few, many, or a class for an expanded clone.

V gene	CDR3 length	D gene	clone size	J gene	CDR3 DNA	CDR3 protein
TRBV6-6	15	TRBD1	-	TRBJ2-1	TGTGCCAGCAGTCGGACCGGGACAGCTTACAATGAGCAGTTCTTC	CASSRTGTAYNEQFF
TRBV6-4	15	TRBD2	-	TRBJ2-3	TGTGCCAGCAGTGACCCAACTAGCGGGGCAGATACGCAGTATTTT	CASSDPTSGADTQYF
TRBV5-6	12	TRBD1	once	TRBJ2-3	TGTGCCAGCAGCTTGGAGACAGGGGCCCCGTATTTT	CASSLETGAPYF
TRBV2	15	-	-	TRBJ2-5	TGTGCCAGCAGTGAAGCGCTTCAAGGAGCAGAGACCCAGTACTTC	CASSEALQGAETQYF
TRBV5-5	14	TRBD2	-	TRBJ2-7	TGTGCCAGCAGCTTAGAGCGGGGGCCCTACGAGCAGTACTTC	CASSLERGPYEQYF
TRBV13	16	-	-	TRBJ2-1	TGTGCCAGCAGCCTGGGGACTTTCTCCCAGGGCAATGAGCAGTTCTTC	CASSLGTFSQGNEQFF
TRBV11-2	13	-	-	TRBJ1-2	TGTGCCAGCAGCTTAGGCCAGGGTGGAGGCTACACCTTC	CASSLGQGGGYTF
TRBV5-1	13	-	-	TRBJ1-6	TGCGCCAGCAGCTTGGCGGGTAATTCACCCCTCCACTTT	CASSLAGNSPLHF
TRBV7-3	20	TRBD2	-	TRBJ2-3	TGTGCCAGCAGCTTAAAGTCGGGAGCGGGGGGTACTATCATCACAGATACGCAGTATTTT	CASSLKSGAGGTIITDTQYF
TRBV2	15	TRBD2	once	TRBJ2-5	TGTGCCAGCAGTGCGGGGGGGTTCCTGGTGGAGACCCAGTACTTC	CASSAGGFLVETQYF
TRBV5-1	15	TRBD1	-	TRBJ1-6	TGCGCCAGCAGCATGGGACAGGGATGGAATTCACCCCTCCACTTT	CASSMGQGWNSPLHF
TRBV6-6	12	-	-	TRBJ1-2	TGTGCCACCCTCAGGGTATCCTATGGCTACACCTTC	CATLRVSYGYTF
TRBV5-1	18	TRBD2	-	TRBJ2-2	TGCGCCAGCAGCTTCGGCGGGAGGTTAACTTGGAACACCGGGGAGCTGTTTTTT	CASSFGGRLTWNTGELFF
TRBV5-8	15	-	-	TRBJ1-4	TGTGCCAGCAGCTTAAGGGGGGGTGCTAATGAAAAACTGTTTTTT	CASSLRGGANEKLFF
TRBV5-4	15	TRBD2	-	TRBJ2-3	TGTGCCAGCAGCTTCTTGATAGCGGGGGTAGATACGCAGTATTTT	CASSFLIAGVDTQYF
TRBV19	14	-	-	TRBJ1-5	TGTGCCAGTAGGTTTGGGACATCTTATCAGCCCCAGCATTTT	CASRFGTSYQPQHF
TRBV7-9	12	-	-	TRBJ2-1	TGTGCCAGCAGCCCTAACAGGAATGAGCAGTTCTTC	CASSPNRNEQFF
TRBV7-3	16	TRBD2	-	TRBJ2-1	TGTGCCAGCAGCTTCTCTGGCGGGGGGCTTTACAATGAGCAGTTCTTC	CASSFSGGGLYNEQFF
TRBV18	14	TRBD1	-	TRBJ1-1	TGTGCCAGCTCACCTCGGACAGGGGGCACTGAAGCTTTCTTT	CASSPRTGGTEAFF
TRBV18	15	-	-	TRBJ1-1	TGTGCCAGCTCACCACAGAGCGCCGTGAACACTGAAGCTTTCTTT	CASSPQSAVNTEAFF
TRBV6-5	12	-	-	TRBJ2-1	TGTGCCAGTTCAGAGGGATACAATGAGCAGTTCTTC	CASSEGYNEQFF
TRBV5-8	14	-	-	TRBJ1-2	TGTGCCAGCAGCTTGCCGGGGGTGGGCTATGGCTACACCTTC	CASSLPGVGYGYTF
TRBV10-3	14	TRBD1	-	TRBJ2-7	TGTGCCATCAGTGAGGGAGGGGACAGGGGGAAGGAGTACTTC	CAISEGGDRGKEYF
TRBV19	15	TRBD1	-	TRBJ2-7	TGTGCCAGTAAGGTGGGGACAGGAAGCTCCTACGAGCAGTACTTC	CASKVGTGSSYEQYF
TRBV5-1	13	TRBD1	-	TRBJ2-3	TGCGCCAGCAGCGGACAGGGGTCAGATACGCAGTATTTT	CASSGQGSDTQYF
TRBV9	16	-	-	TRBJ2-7	TGTGCCAGCAGCGTAACCCCTAGTCTAGCTCTGTACGAGCAGTACTTC	CASSVTPSLALYEQYF
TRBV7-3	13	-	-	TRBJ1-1	TGTGCCAGCAGCTTAACTACAAACACTGAAGCTTTCTTT	CASSLTTNTEAFF
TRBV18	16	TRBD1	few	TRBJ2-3	TGTGCCAGCTCACCCGTTGGACAGGGGTTCACAGATACGCAGTATTTT	CASSPVGQGFTDTQYF
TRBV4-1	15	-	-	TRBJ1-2	TGCGCCAGCAGCCACCTCCCCCCAGGGGCCTATGGCTACACCTTC	CASSHLPPGAYGYTF
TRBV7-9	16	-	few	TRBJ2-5	TGTGCCAGCAGCTTGGTTTTTACAGGGATGGGGGAGACCCAGTACTTC	CASSLVFTGMGETQYF
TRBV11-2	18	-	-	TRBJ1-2	TGTGCCAGCAGCTTTCTTCTGTCGGAGAGGGGGTTAGGAGAGGGCTACACCTTC	CASSFLLSERGLGEGYTF
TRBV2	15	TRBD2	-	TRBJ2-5	TGTGCCAGCAGTTTTAGCGGGGGGGTTCAAGAGACCCAGTACTTC	CASSFSGGVQETQYF
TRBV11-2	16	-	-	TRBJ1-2	TGTGCCAGCAGCGTACCGGGAGGGGCCGGCCCCTATGGCTACACCTTC	CASSVPGGAGPYGYTF
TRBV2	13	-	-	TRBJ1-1	TGTGCCAGCACCTCGCGTATGAACACTGAAGCTTTCTTT	CASTSRMNTEAFF
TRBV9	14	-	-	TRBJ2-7	TGTGCCAGCAGCGTAGGTGGGGGGACCTACGAGCAGTACTTC	CASSVGGGTYEQYF
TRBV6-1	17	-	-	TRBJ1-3	TGTGCCAGCAGTGAAGCAGGAGGGCCCCTCTCTGGAAACACCATATATTTT	CASSEAGGPLSGNTIYF
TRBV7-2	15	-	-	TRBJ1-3	TGTGCCAGCAGCTCTAAGACAGGAGGCCTGCACACCATATATTTT	CASSSKTGGLHTIYF
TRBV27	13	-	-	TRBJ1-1	TGTGCCAGCAGTTCCGGGGGGACCTTTGAAGCTTTCTTT	CASSSGGTFEAFF
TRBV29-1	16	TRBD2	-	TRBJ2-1	TGCAGCGTTGAAGAAAGGACTAGCGGGAGAAACGGTGAGCAGTTCTTC	CSVEERTSGRNGEQFF
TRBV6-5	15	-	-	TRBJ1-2	TGTGCCAGCAGTTACTCGAGGGCTCTCAACTATGGCTACACCTTC	CASSYSRALNYGYTF
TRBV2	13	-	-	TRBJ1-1	TGTGCCCGGGGTGGAGGGAGGGTAACTGAAGCTTTCTTT	CARGGGRVTEAFF
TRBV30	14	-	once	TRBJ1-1	TGTGCCTGGAGTCCACAGGGCGGGAACACTGAAGCTTTCTTT	CAWSPQGGNTEAFF
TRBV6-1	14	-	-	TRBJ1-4	TGTGCCAGCAGTGACCGGCCAGGGCCTGAAAAACTGTTTTTT	CASSDRPGPEKLFF
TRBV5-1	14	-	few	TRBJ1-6	TGCGCCAGCAGCTTAAGCAGGGGTAATTCACCCCTCCACTTT	CASSLSRGNSPLHF
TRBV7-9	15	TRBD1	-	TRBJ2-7	TGTGCCAGCAGCTCCTTGGGACAGGTATCCTACGAGCAGTACTTC	CASSSLGQVSYEQYF
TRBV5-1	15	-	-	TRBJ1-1	TGCGCCAGCAGCTCCATAGGGGCGTTGAACACTGAAGCTTTCTTT	CASSSIGALNTEAFF
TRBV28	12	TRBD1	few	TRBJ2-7	TGTGCCAGCCGCGACAGGGTCTACGAGCAGTACTTC	CASRDRVYEQYF
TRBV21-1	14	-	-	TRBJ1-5	TGTGCCAGCAACACGGGACTGAGGGTTCAGCCCCAGCATTTT	CASNTGLRVQPQHF
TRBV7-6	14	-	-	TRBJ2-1	TGTGCCAGCAGCGTGACAGAACTTTACAATGAGCAGTTCTTC	CASSVTELYNEQFF
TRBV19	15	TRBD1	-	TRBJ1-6	TGTGCCAGTAGGAGTGACAGGGGGCGCGAATCACCCCTCCACTTT	CASRSDRGRESPLHF
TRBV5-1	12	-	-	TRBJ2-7	TGCGCCAGCAGCGGGGGCCCCCACGAGCAGTACTTC	CASSGGPHEQYF
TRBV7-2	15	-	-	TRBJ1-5	TGTGCCAGCAGCTTCGGGGTCTTCAGCAATCAGCCCCAGCATTTT	CASSFGVFSNQPQHF
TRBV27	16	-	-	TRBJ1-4	TGTGCCAGCATGAGGCCTGCGTGGGGAAGGAGGAAAAAACTGTTTTTT	CASMRPAWGRRKKLFF
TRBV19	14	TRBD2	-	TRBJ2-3	TGTGCCAGTAGTATAGGCGGGGGTCAAGATACGCAGTATTTT	CASSIGGGQDTQYF